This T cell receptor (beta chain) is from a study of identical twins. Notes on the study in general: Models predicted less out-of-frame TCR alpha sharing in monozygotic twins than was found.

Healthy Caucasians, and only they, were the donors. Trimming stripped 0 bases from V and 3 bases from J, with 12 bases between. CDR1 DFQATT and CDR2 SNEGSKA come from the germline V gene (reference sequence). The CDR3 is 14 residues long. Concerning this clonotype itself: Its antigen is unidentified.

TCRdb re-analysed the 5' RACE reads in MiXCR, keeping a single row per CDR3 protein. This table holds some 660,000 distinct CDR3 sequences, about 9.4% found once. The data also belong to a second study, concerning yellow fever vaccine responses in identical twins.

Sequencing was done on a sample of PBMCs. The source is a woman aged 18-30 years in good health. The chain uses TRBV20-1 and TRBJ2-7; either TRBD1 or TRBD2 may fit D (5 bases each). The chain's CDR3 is CSARDYGAHYEQYF. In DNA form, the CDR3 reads TGCAGTGCTAGAGATTACGGGGCCCACTACGAGCAGTACTTC.